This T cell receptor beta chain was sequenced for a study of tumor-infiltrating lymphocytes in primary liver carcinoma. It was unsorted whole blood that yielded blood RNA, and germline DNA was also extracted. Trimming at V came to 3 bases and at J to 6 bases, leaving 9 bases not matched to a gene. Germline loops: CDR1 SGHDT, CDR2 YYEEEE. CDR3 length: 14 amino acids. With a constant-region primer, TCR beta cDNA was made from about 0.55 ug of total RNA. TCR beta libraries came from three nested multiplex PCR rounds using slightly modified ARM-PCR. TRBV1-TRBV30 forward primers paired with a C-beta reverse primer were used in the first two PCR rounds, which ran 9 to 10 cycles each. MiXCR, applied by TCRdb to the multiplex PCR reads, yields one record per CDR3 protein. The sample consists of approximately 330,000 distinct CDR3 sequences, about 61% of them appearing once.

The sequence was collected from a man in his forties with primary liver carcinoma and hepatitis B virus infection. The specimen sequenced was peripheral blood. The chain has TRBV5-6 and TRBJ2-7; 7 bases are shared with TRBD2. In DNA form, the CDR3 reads TGTGCCAGCAGCTCCGCGGGAGCAACTGGCGAGCAGTACTTC. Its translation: CASSSAGATGEQYF.